The text below deals with one T cell receptor beta chain. Its cognate antigen has yet to be identified. Base qualities are missing; no much larger clone stands one base away. This entry comes from a study of OX40 agonist ivuxolimab in advanced cancers. In the study overall: Ivuxolimab, which targeted the costimulatory receptor OX40 (CD134), was an agonistic, fully human IgG2 monoclonal antibody. Intravenous ivuxolimab was administered to patients every 2 weeks at six dose levels: 0.01, 0.1, 0.3, 1.5, 3 and 10 mg/kg. Of the approximately 50 patients in dose escalation, 19 had hepatocellular carcinoma, around 15 had melanoma, 9 had renal cell carcinoma and 9 had head and neck cancer. In the dose-escalation cohort, more than 75% of patients were male, and the mean age was approximately 60 years, with a range of roughly 20 to 80. Prior anti-PD-1, anti-PD-L1 or anti-CTLA-4 therapy was permitted, and checkpoint inhibitors had been received by about two fifths of dose-escalation patients. Partial responses occurred in three dose-escalation patients, of whom one had hepatocellular carcinoma and two had cutaneous melanoma. The point of sequencing TCRbeta in the periphery was to test whether ivuxolimab changed TCR sequence diversity and drove clonal T-cell expansion. The paper covers the monotherapy dose-escalation part of the phase I ivuxolimab trial, which included N of about 56 patients.

The germline V gene specifies MNHEY as CDR1 and SVGAGI as CDR2. V trim: 4 bases; J trim: 4 bases; unmatched bases: 3. From the cysteine through the phenylalanine, the CDR3 covers 14 amino acids. Of the read, only the CDR3 DNA is kept; its 42 bases are in frame from base 1. Genomic DNA was extracted from sorted cells for sequencing of the TCRbeta CDR3 region. The immunoSEQ Assay was used for sequencing of TCRbeta CDR3 regions. Held by TCRdb, this immuneACCESS table contains in-frame sequences only and omits some clones. Under half of the omission traces to an unresolved V gene where checked; the cause of the rest is unknown. This sample is represented by tens of thousands of clones; roughly 80% of them were singletons. In total, the top ten clones hold around 12% of the sample. The full study reports these points: After ivuxolimab, CD8+ T cells had more expanded clones than CD4+ T cells on average. At doses of 0.1 to 3.0 mg/kg, clonal expansion of both CD4+ and CD8+ blood T cells was observed from baseline to week 6. In the 0.1-3.0 mg/kg groups, partial responders were among the patients with the lowest normalized peripheral clonal expansion, particularly in CD8+ T cells. The antigen specificity of the clonally expanded peripheral T cells was not determined. Low levels of normalized T-cell clonal expansion were also seen in some nonresponding patients.

The trial excluded patients who had a history of autoimmune disease or who were on systemic immunosuppression. In every dose cohort, peripheral blood was drawn for TCR sequencing at baseline, cycle 4 day 1, and cycle 7 day 1. The samples were taken from a phase I, first-in-human, multicenter, open-label dose-escalation trial of ivuxolimab. Adults with locally advanced or metastatic head and neck squamous cell, hepatocellular, melanoma or renal cell carcinoma were enrolled in the trial. Before TCR sequencing, CD4+ T cells and CD8+ T cells from peripheral blood were sorted into separate populations. The clonotype originates from an adult with an advanced solid tumor such as melanoma, head and neck, liver or kidney cancer. The chain is encoded by TRBV6-5 joined to TRBJ2-1, with 8 middle bases fitting TRBD1. The material sequenced was CD4+ or CD8+ T cells sorted from blood, taken in a trial of the OX40 agonist ivuxolimab. This receptor has the CDR3 CASSSDRGYNEQFF. The DNA reads TGTGCCAGCAGTTCCGACAGGGGTTACAATGAGCAGTTCTTC.